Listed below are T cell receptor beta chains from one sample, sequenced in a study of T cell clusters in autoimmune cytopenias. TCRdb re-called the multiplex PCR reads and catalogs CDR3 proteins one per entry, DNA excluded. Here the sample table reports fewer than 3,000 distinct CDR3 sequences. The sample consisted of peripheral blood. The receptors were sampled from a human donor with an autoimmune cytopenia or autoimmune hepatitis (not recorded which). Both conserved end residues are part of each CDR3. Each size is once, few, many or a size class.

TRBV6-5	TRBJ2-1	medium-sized	CASSTQGGEQFF
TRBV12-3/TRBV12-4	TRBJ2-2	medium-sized	CASSFGGTGELFF
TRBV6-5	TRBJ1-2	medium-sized	CASSQGALGYTF
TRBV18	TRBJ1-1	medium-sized	CASSPPGGKHTEAFF
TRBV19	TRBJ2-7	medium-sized	CASSPRTRTGGYEQYF
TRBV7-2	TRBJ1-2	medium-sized	CASSLDGGRSYGYTF
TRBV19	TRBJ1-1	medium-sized	CASSISGVRTEAFF
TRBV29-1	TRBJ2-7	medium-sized	CSVEDSWSYEQYF
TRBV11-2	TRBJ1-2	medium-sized	CASRDRGPSGYGYTF
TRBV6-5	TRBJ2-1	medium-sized	CASRLTGTALYNEQFF
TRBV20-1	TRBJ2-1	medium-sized	CSAASGGLNEQFF
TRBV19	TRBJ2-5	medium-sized	CASSSSETQYF
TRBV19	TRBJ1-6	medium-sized	CASDRGLNSPLHF
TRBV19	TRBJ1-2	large	CARQYRQGTYTF
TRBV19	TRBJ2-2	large	CASSVGLAVDTGELFF
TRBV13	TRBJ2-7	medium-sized	CASSFTPGQSYEQYF
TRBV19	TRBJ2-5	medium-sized	CASSMVASGQETQYF
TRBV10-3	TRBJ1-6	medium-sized	CAISEVTGGSPLHF
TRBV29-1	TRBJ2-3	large	CSVGDKARKDTQYF
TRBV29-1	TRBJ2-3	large	CSVLGLAGGGDTQYF
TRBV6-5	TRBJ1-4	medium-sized	CASSYSGGQEEKLFF
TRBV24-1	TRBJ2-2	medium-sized	CATRTSGSMNTGELFF
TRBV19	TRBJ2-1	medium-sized	CASRAGTKGEQFF
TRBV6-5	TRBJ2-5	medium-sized	CASSYDGRQETQYF
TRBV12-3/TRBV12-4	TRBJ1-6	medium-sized	CASSNEPGSPLHF
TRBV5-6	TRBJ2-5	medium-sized	CASSLEETQYF
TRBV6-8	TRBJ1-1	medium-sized	CASSGRMEQRGSTEAFF
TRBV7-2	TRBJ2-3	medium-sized	CASSNRQGGTDTQYF
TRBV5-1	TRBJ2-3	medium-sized	CASSLGLAGGPYTDTQYF
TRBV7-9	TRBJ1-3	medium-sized	CASSSSAGNTIYF
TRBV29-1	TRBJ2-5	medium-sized	CSATPWRGTQETQYF
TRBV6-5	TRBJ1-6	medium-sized	CASSYGTGDSPLHF
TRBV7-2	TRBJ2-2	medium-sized	CASRRTGVNTGELFF
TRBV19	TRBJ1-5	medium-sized	CASRIGLWEPQHF
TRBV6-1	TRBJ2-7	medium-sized	CASSERAGGVYEQYF
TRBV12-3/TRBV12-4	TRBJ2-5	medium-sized	CASSWDRGWETQYF
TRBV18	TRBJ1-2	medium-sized	CASSPRDRDYGYTF
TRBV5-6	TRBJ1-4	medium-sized	CASSFLQGADEKLFF
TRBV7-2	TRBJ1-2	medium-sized	CASSIASGFGYTF
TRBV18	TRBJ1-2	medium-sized	CASSPRGVQGYTF
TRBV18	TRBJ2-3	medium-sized	CASSPGQGGTDTQYF
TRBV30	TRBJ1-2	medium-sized	CAWSQSTGNYGYTF
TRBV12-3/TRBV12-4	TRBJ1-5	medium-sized	CASSPVLQGRTLFSNQPQHF
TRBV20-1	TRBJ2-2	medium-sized	CSATGQGLNTGELFF
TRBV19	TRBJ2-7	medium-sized	CASSLWDSPYEQYF
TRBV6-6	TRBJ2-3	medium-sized	CASSLGRTSGGTDTQYF
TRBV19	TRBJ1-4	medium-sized	CASSSGIATNEKLFF
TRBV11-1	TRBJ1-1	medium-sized	CASSYQGNTEAFF
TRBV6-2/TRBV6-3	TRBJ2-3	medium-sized	CASSLWGRTDTQYF
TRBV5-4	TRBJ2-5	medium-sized	CASSLAVQQETQYF
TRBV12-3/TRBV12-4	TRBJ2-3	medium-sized	CASSKRLGSAQYF
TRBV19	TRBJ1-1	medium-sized	CASSVGQSNTEAFF
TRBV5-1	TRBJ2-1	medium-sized	CASSPTGATNEQFF
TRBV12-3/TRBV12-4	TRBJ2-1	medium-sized	CASRVAGGHNEQFF